The T cell receptor beta chain described here comes from a study of T cells expressing NK-cell markers. Study at large: The sequencing cohort of eight donors included seven HCMV-seropositive individuals and one seronegative individual.

TCRdb reanalyzed the 5' RACE reads, giving one entry per CDR3 protein sequence and no DNA. Its table lists 500,000 or so distinct CDR3 sequences. CDR3 size: 13 residues. CDR1 is SGHTA and CDR2 is FQGNSA in the germline V gene. V is TRBV7-2 and J is TRBJ1-1; TCRdb returns TRBD1, unconfirmable since there is no DNA. This receptor was identified in a man younger than 30 in good health. Sequencing was performed on blood T cells: a sorted CD56 or NKG2C T cell subset, CD4+ or CD8+ T cells, or bulk PBMC T cells (not recorded which). CDR3 protein: CASTLAGGAEAFF. The whole variable domain, filled in from reference TRBV7-2 and TRBJ1-1, reads GAGVSQSPSNKVTEKGKDVELRCDPISGHTALYWYRQSLGQGLEFLIYFQGNSAPDKSGLPSDRFSAERTGGSVSTLTIQRTQQEDSAVYLCASTLAGGAEAFFGQGTRLTVV.